One sample yielded the 21 T cell receptor beta chains listed below, sequenced in a study of blood T cells in healthy people across ages. The use of a sample-barcoded 5' primer and a J-beta primer mix characterized a second PCR of 7 to 11 cycles. One entry per CDR3 protein results from TCRdb running MiXCR on the 5' RACE reads. Of around 1.1 million distinct CDR3 sequences in the sample, under 40% were seen once. Material for sequencing was blood. Source of these receptors: a young man in good health.

This clonotype was seen only a few times. The chain carries TRBV10-3 and TRBJ2-3; D gene unclear. The CDR3 totals 14 residues. The germline V and J ends were trimmed by 4 bases and 0 bases, with 8 bases remaining between them. Germline lookup yields CDR1 ENHRY and CDR2 SYGVKD. The CDR3 DNA follows: TGTGCCATCAGTGGGTCGGGCAGCACAGATACGCAGTATTTT. Its protein product is CAISGSGSTDTQYF.

As DNA, the CDR3 is TGCAGTGCTAGCAGGGGACCGGTCGGCACTGAAGCTTTCTTT. Residues: CSASRGPVGTEAFF. This chain connects TRBV20-1 to TRBJ1-1, with D perhaps TRBD1 (6 bases). Germline values: CDR1 DFQATT, CDR2 SNEGSKA (reference sequence). There are 14 residues in the CDR3. V gave up 3 bases and J gave up 4 bases, with 15 bases separating them.

V usage is TRBV20-1 and J usage is TRBJ1-1; D unresolved. The V and J ends lost 1 base and 1 base respectively, with 7 bases between them. The CDR3 covers 13 residues. Germline CDR1 and CDR2: DFQATT and SNEGSKA (reference sequence). The CDR3 spells CSARARGNTEAFF. CDR3 coding DNA: TGCAGTGCTAGAGCGAGAGGGAACACTGAAGCTTTCTTT.

The genes are TRBV4-3 and TRBJ2-3; weak D call: TRBD2 (5 bases). With 1 base removed from V and 5 bases from J, the gap between germline ends came to 10 bases. The length of the CDR3 is 14 residues. The germline V gene has CDR1 LGHNA and CDR2 YSLEER. CDR3 residues: CASSQGLAVDTQYF. The DNA of the CDR3 is TGCGCCAGCAGCCAAGGCCTAGCAGTAGATACGCAGTATTTT.

The J gene is TRBJ2-1, the V gene TRBV14; 8 nucleotides line up with TRBD2. The CDR3 length is 16 residues. V shed 2 bases and J 6 bases; nucleotides not matched to a gene: 9. Germline values: CDR1 SGHDN, CDR2 FVKESK. The chain's CDR3 is CASSQLGGAFANEQFF. In DNA, the CDR3 is TGTGCCAGCAGCCAACTCGGGGGGGCCTTCGCCAATGAGCAGTTCTTC.

This sequence joins TRBV20-1 and TRBJ1-4; D may be TRBD1 (5 bases). Trimming removed 5 bases from V and 1 base from J, with 23 bases in between. This CDR3 spans 18 amino acids. Germline V gene data show CDR1 as DFQATT and CDR2 as SNEGSKA (reference sequence). CDR3 sequence: CSAPSGTEGGRTNEKLFF. As DNA, the CDR3 is TGCAGTGCTCCATCGGGGACCGAGGGCGGGCGAACTAATGAAAAACTGTTTTTT.

The chain employs TRBV29-1 and TRBJ1-1; the match to TRBD1 covers 8 bases. With V trimmed by 1 base and J by 0 bases, 1 base remained unmatched. Germline loops: CDR1 SQVTM, CDR2 ANQGSEA. The length of the CDR3 is 14 residues. The CDR3 DNA reads TGCAGCGTTGAAGCGGACAGGGTGAACACTGAAGCTTTCTTT. As protein: CSVEADRVNTEAFF. The whole variable domain, filled in from reference TRBV29-1 and TRBJ1-1, reads SAVISQKPSRDICQRGTSLTIQCQVDSQVTMMFWYRQQPGQSLTLIATANQGSEATYESGFVIDKFPISRPNLTFSTLTVSNMSPEDSSIYLCSVEADRVNTEAFFGQGTRLTVV.

V usage is TRBV29-1 and J usage is TRBJ2-7; D remains ambiguous. With 0 bases removed from V and 3 bases from J, the gap between germline ends came to 9 bases. The CDR3 consists of 13 residues. Germline V lookup: CDR1 SQVTM, CDR2 ANQGSEA. The CDR3 loop is CSVEDPGRYEQYF. The CDR3 DNA reads TGCAGCGTTGAAGATCCGGGCCGCTACGAGCAGTACTTC.

The chain uses TRBV5-1 and TRBJ1-2, with D possibly matching TRBD1 (6 bases). Trimming stripped 1 base from V and 5 bases from J, with 24 bases between. CDR3 length: 18 residues. Germline V CDR1 and CDR2: SGHRS, YFSETQ. CDR3 coding DNA: TGCGCCAGCAGCTTGAACCCGGGGGCGCCCCCTTTCAATTATGGCTACACCTTC. It codes for CASSLNPGAPPFNYGYTF.

This chain links TRBV27 with TRBJ2-3; 8 nucleotides agree with TRBD1. This CDR3 has 16 amino acids. Germline CDR1 and CDR2: MNHEY and SMNVEV (reference sequence). The V segment lost 3 bases and the J segment 3 bases; nucleotides outside the gene matches: 8. The DNA of the CDR3 is TGTGCCAGCAGTTTGCAAGGGGACAGGTTGACAGATACGCAGTATTTT. Translating it yields CASSLQGDRLTDTQYF.

The chain is built from TRBV29-1 and TRBJ1-2; TRBD1 aligns across 12 bases. Trimming cost V 4 bases and J 4 bases; bases outside gene matches: 1. The CDR3 runs 13 residues. Germline V gene lookup returns CDR1 SQVTM and CDR2 ANQGSEA. This CDR3 reads CSVGDRGLYGYTF. In DNA form, the CDR3 reads TGCAGCGTTGGGGACAGGGGGCTCTATGGCTACACCTTC.

The rearrangement uses TRBV9 and TRBJ1-2; D is possibly TRBD1 (5 bases). Germline-derived CDR1 and CDR2 are SGDLS and YYNGEE. CDR3 length equals 13 residues. V was cut by 3 bases and J by 6 bases, with 12 bases left in between. CDR3 nucleotide sequence: TGTGCCAGCAGCGGGTTAGGGACCCATGGCTACACCTTC. This sequence encodes CASSGLGTHGYTF.

The gene calls are TRBV27 and TRBJ1-1; D is possibly TRBD1 (5 bases). CDR1 is MNHEY and CDR2 is SMNVEV in the germline V gene (reference sequence). Trimming pared 4 bases from V and 0 bases from J, leaving 12 bases between. This CDR3 has 15 amino acids. The CDR3, as DNA: TGTGCCAGCAGTTCCCGACAGAGATTGAACACTGAAGCTTTCTTT. Amino acid sequence: CASSSRQRLNTEAFF.

A few counts support this clonotype. V usage is TRBV12-3 or TRBV12-4 and J usage is TRBJ2-7; D uncertain. This CDR3 contains 14 residues. V shed 7 bases and J shed 0 bases, with 13 bases lying between them. In DNA, the CDR3 is TGTGCCAGCACCTCCGGTTCCAGCTCCTACGAGCAGTACTTC. Encoded protein: CASTSGSSSYEQYF.

This chain joins TRBV4-2 and TRBJ2-1; 8 bases map to TRBD1. The J call could be wrong; TRBJ2-7 is a better fit for the DNA end. CDR1 is LGHNA and CDR2 is YNFKEQ in the germline V gene. This CDR3 region has 16 residues. CDR3 amino acids: CASSQPPGQAWDEQYF. The CDR3 DNA sequence: TGTGCCAGCAGCCAACCACCGGGACAGGCCTGGGATGAGCAGTACTTC.

This clonotype was recorded a few times. J is TRBJ1-1 and V is TRBV27; a possible D gene is TRBD1 (5 bases). Germline CDR1 MNHEY, CDR2 SMNVEV (reference sequence). V dropped 11 bases and J dropped 1 base, with 14 bases sitting between them. The CDR3 is made up of 13 amino acids. The CDR3 DNA sequence: TGTGCCGGAGGGGCAGGCCCGAACACTGAAGCTTTCTTT. This translates into CAGGAGPNTEAFF.

The rearrangement uses TRBV11-2 and TRBJ2-1; D gene uncertain. CDR1 is SGHAT and CDR2 is FQNNGV in the germline V gene. The V and J ends lost 5 bases and 14 bases respectively, with 16 bases between them. The CDR3 runs to 12 residues. CDR3 coding DNA: TGTGCCAGCAGCCCGATAGGCAGGCCGGAGTTCTTC. It specifies CASSPIGRPEFF.

This clonotype was seen just once. A far larger clone differs by one base, so this is likely a read error. This chain links TRBV7-2 with TRBJ2-1; 9 bases line up with TRBD1. Germline V gene data show CDR1 as SGHTA and CDR2 as FQGNSA. CDR3 length: 15 residues. The CDR3 here is CANSLGQGSYNEQFF. CDR3 coding DNA: TGTGCCAACAGCTTAGGACAGGGGTCCTACAATGAGCAGTTCTTC. Full variable domain (remainder filled in from reference TRBV7-2 and TRBJ2-1): GAGVSQSPSNKVTEKGKDVELRCDPISGHTALYWYRQSLGQGLEFLIYFQGNSAPDKSGLPSDRFSAERTGGSVSTLTIQRTQQEDSAVYLCANSLGQGSYNEQFFGPGTRLTVL.

The chain employs TRBV20-1 and TRBJ1-5, with TRBD1 matching over 7 bases. Unmatched junction bases numbered 16, after V lost 4 bases and J lost 1 base. CDR1 is DFQATT, CDR2 SNEGSKA, per germline (reference sequence). This CDR3 is 18 amino acids long. The CDR3 DNA follows: TGCAGTGCTAACAGGGGTCCTACCATTGTACCCAGCAATCAGCCCCAGCATTTT. Translation: CSANRGPTIVPSNQPQHF.

The chain joins TRBV4-3 to TRBJ1-5, with D perhaps TRBD1 (6 bases). Deletions cut 3 bases from V and 3 bases from J, with 9 bases between. The CDR3 has 14 residues. Germline values: CDR1 LGHNA, CDR2 YSLEER. The CDR3 sequence: CASSHTGLNQPQHF. CDR3 in DNA: TGCGCCAGCAGCCACACAGGGCTCAATCAGCCCCAGCATTTT.

This chain connects TRBV7-2 to TRBJ1-1, with 8 nucleotides matching TRBD1. The CDR3 extends over 13 amino acids. The V gene end was trimmed by 5 bases and the J gene end by 11 bases; junction bases not matched to a gene: 10. The germline gives CDR1 SGHTA, CDR2 FQGNSA. The CDR3 bases are TGTGCCAGCAGCGCCGACAGGGGTACAATGGCTTTCTTT. This sequence encodes CASSADRGTMAFF.